This T cell receptor (beta chain) was observed in a study of cytomegalovirus exposure and HLA in healthy donors (dated by TCRdb to 2017 to 2019). Context from the whole study: An earlier analysis of several hundred of the donors reported about 290 Gb of sequence data and 100 million to 140 million unique TCR beta sequences from 150 million to 200 million T cells. An early release covering roughly 600 HLA-typed donors comprised approximately 300 gigabases of sequencing data and roughly 85 million unique TCR sequences. Of the approximately 400 genotyped donors, about 80% fell in the genetic ancestry cluster associated with self-reported Caucasian donors. The aim of the study was to test whether cataloging public T cell receptors could identify signatures of past pathogen exposure. The T cell repertoires of 700 or so subjects were profiled by immunosequencing and related to cytomegalovirus serostatus. Along with the roughly 700-subject first cohort, a separate validation cohort of over 90 different subjects was used. The study combined high-throughput TCR immunosequencing, statistical association of individual TCRs with disease status, and machine learning to predict cytomegalovirus infection status. A later analysis re-examined previously published TCR beta repertoires from just over 650 donors and added high-resolution HLA genotyping to investigate patterns of TCR occurrence. Rather than drawing on any new phenotypic data, the later analysis identified candidate immune exposures from TCR beta sequences and the way those sequences occurred across donors. In an earlier analysis of about 590 of the donors, high-throughput TCR beta sequencing was used to judge whether each TCR beta V gene segment behaved as functional or pseudogenic. Alongside the repertoire data, information on donor age, sex, ethnicity and CMV serostatus was compiled. A later genetic analysis used genome-wide SNP genotypes for about three fifths of the roughly 700 donors, treating that subset as a discovery cohort. Every discovery cohort repertoire had been produced on one sequencing platform. HLA typing included class I and class II loci at four-digit resolution. Typing coverage differed by locus: A, B, C, DRB1 and DQB1 were typed in roughly 620-630 donors, DQA1 in about 550, DPA1 in 600 to 610, and DPB1 in just under 480. A few DR-DQ haplotypes were treated as single units for association and clustering because of strong linkage in the cohort. Across about 370 genotyped donors of the cohort, an average of approximately 240,000 unique TCR beta nucleotide sequences per donor were sequenced, and 15% to 20% of those sequences were non-productive. Study-wide conclusions, independent of this receptor: V-gene and J-gene trimming of TCR beta chains was associated with a missense DCLRE1C variant in a later genetic analysis, and the association was replicated in an independent cohort. The cohort was sequenced for TCR beta chains only, and without alpha or paired-chain data the features that could be detected were limited. When HLA alleles, especially DR and DQ, strongly co-occurred, TCR associations were difficult to assign to individual alleles. Because the 87-base-pair reads could not distinguish some IMGT-functional V segments, including TRBV6-2 and TRBV6-3, those segments were excluded. A further reported finding was that TCR beta sequences accurately predicted the HLA-A and HLA-B alleles for most subjects in the first cohort. According to the authors, the approach could potentially be generalized to other disease states and immunological phenotypes. A later analysis associated approximately 17,000 TCR beta sequences with specific HLA alleles at a false discovery rate of 0.05. Linkage disequilibrium might explain the correlated functional status among segregating V segments, but an unknown experimental factor could not be excluded. The classifier was reported to diagnose cytomegalovirus status with high specificity and sensitivity in both the original cohort and the validation cohort. The only immune exposure information available for the cohort was CMV serostatus. The presence/absence analyses assumed that sequencing depth was roughly uniform across donors, and that assumption may not be true. Because counts were too low, roughly 16 rarely observed V segments, including chromosome 9 orphons, were left out of the earlier analysis of some 600 of the donors. Because some donors lacked HLA typing at each locus, the association tests relied only on the typed subset. Three of the identified cytomegalovirus-associated TCR beta chains were confirmed in vitro to be specific for cytomegalovirus antigens. A group of highly shared sequence variants was considered likely to be a technical artifact of the sequencing pipeline. A later analysis reported that several top co-occurrence clusters appeared linked to parvovirus B19, influenza, CMV and Epstein-Barr virus. The study gave a list of 150 to 200 TCR beta chains associated with cytomegalovirus. While some public TCRs were present in many individuals, most TCR sequences turned up only very rarely across donors. A later analysis found that most CMV-associated TCR beta chains appeared HLA-restricted, with HLA associations seemingly driven largely by CMV exposure. An earlier analysis of around 600 of the donors showed that most TCR beta V segments appeared in productive rearrangements either about 90% or about 30% of the time, which broadly matched IMGT annotations. Compared with the roughly 700-donor mean, donors in an Asian-associated ancestry cluster had fewer N-insertions in productive TCRs, according to a later genetic analysis. Compared with equally common non-associated chains, HLA-associated TCR beta chains in a later analysis were more clonally expanded and had lower generation probabilities. In a later analysis, TCR association rates were found to vary across HLA loci, with the most associated TCRs seen for DRB1 alleles and the fewest for HLA-C alleles.

There are 17 amino acids in the CDR3, from cysteine to phenylalanine inclusive. Of the read, only the CDR3 DNA is kept; its 51 bases are in frame from base 1. V loses 2 bases at its end and J loses 0 bases; junction bases beyond the gene matches: 4. Via the germline V gene, CDR1 is ENHRY and CDR2 SYGVKD. The cohort consisted of 650 to 850 healthy bone marrow donors. Cohort members were all nominally healthy when sampled, although unrecorded immune exposures were likely present. The donor tested CMV seronegative and was one of the 352 seronegative cohort members. Every donor gave a peripheral blood sample, and the peripheral blood mononuclear cells from that sample were used for TCR beta sequencing. The Qiagen DNeasy Blood Extraction Kit was used to extract genomic DNA from the blood cell samples. Points on this clone: The antigen it recognizes is unknown. Base qualities were left out, and no much larger clone turns up one base away.

Libraries were prepared through the immunoSEQ multiplex PCR assay. For the multiplex PCR, a mixture combining 60 forward primers for TCR Vbeta segments and 13 reverse primers for TCR Jbeta segments was used. The CDR3 region of rearranged TCR beta genes was amplified from genomic DNA by a multiplex PCR assay. Amplified TCR beta libraries were sequenced as 87-base-pair reads on the Illumina HiSeq System. On the study's bioinformatics: Across the roughly 600 repertoires, a later analysis counted roughly 84 million unique TCR beta chains, 9 million to 14 million of which were shared by at least two donors. To remove PCR and sequencing errors, raw reads were error-corrected and collapsed into unique sequences using a nearest-neighbor algorithm that merged closely related sequences. CDR3 sequences were aligned to IMGT reference sequences to assign V, D and J gene segments. For a sequence to be retained, a match of at least six nucleotides was required to both a V gene segment and a J gene segment. Rearrangements were classified as productive when the CDR3 lacked stop codons and remained in frame with V and J, and all other rearrangements were classified as non-productive. Following IMGT convention, CDR3 was defined as the stretch from the second conserved V-encoded cysteine to the conserved J-encoded phenylalanine. The earlier analysis of around 640 of the donors excluded sequences that lacked an unambiguous match to a single V gene segment. An earlier analysis of 587 of the donors called V segments functional above 56.7% productive rearrangements and segregating when the between-donor standard deviation exceeded 5%. A statistical classification framework was built for diagnosing cytomegalovirus status from the catalog of TCR beta chain sequences. A later analysis assigned V and J genes by comparing TCR nucleotide sequences with IMGT/GENE-DB human TR gene sequences. Using the TCRdist pipeline, a later analysis assigned CDR3 sequences along with most-parsimonious VDJ recombination scenarios. In a later analysis, each TCR beta chain was defined by its CDR3 amino acid sequence together with its V-gene family, and reads without a unique V-gene family were excluded. A later analysis removed 592 highly shared, low-generation-probability nucleotide sequences to deal with suspected cross-contamination and a sequencing artifact. In a later analysis, a clonal expansion index for each public chain was calculated from normalized within-repertoire ranks of inferred template counts. A later analysis computed generation probabilities with a VDJ recombination model fitted to out-of-frame rearrangements, and checked the results against IGoR. In a later analysis, TCR-TCR, TCR-HLA and TCR-CMV co-occurrence was scored with hypergeometric tests, and a repertoire-size bias correction was applied to TCR pairs. A later analysis estimated false discovery rates by permuting HLA or CMV assignments 20 times. In a later analysis, co-occurring TCRs were grouped using DBSCAN, and TCRdist sequence similarity was added for clustering within HLA-allele-positive subsets. Co-occurrence clustering excluded repertoires with fewer than 30,000 or more than 120,000 public chains, plus five with anomalous nucleotide sharing. TCRdb took over this immuneACCESS table, retaining in-frame rearrangements with V and J assigned. Such tables are incomplete; in checked studies, under half of the missing clones stem from an unresolved V gene, and the remainder is unexplained. The V and J calls and clone size were taken over from that table, and D and trimming were inferred from the DNA. For this sample the table gives 90,000 to 100,000 clones, of which 69% were detected only once. More than 2.5% of the sample belongs to the ten largest clones.

The sequence joins TRBV10-3 to TRBJ2-1; 10 central bases correspond to TRBD2. Sequencing was performed on PBMCs. The clonotype originates from a man between 45 and 60 years old in good health and CMV-seronegative. The DNA reads as follows: TGTGCCATCAGTGAGAGGGCTAGCGGGGGCTCCTACAATGAGCAGTTCTTC. Its protein reads: CAISERASGGSYNEQFF.